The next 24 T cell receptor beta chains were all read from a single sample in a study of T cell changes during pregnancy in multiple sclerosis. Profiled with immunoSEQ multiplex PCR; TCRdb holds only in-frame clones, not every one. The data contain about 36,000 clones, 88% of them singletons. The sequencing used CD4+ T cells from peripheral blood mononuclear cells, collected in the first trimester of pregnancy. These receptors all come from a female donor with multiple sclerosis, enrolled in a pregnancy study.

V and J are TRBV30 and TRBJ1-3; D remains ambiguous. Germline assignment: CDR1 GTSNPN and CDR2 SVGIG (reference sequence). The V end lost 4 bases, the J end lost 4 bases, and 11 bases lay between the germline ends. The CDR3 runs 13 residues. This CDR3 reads CAWNSQAGNTIYF. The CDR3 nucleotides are TGTGCCTGGAATTCCCAAGCCGGAAACACCATATATTTT.

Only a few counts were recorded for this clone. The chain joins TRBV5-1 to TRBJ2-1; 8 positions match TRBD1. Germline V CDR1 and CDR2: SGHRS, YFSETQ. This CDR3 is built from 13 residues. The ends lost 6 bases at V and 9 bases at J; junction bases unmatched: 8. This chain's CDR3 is CASTRQGSAEQFF. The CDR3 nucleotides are TGCGCCAGCACGAGACAGGGGTCCGCTGAGCAGTTCTTC.

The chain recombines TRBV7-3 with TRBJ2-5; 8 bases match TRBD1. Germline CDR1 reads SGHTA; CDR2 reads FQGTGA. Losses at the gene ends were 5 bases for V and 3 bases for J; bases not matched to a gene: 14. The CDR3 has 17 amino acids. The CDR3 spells CASSNTGGPGWEETQYF. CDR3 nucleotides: TGTGCCAGCAGCAACACAGGGGGGCCTGGTTGGGAAGAGACCCAGTACTTC.

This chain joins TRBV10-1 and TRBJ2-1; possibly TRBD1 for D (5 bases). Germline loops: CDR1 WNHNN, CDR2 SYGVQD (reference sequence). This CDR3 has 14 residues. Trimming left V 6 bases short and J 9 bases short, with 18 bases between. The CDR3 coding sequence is TGCGCCAGCAGACCTAAGCCAACAGGTCGTGAGCAGTTCTTC. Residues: CASRPKPTGREQFF.

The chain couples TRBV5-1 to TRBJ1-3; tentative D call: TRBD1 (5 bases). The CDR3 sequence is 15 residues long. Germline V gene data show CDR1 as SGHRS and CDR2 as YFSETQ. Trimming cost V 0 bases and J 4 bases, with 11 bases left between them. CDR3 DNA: TGCGCCAGCAGCTTGGACGCAGGGCGGGGAAACACCATATATTTT. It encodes CASSLDAGRGNTIYF. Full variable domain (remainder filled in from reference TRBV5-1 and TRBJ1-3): KAGVTQTPRYLIKTRGQQVTLSCSPISGHRSVSWYQQTPGQGLQFLFEYFSETQRNKGNFPGRFSGRQFSNSRSEMNVSTLELGDSALYLCASSLDAGRGNTIYFGEGSWLTVV.

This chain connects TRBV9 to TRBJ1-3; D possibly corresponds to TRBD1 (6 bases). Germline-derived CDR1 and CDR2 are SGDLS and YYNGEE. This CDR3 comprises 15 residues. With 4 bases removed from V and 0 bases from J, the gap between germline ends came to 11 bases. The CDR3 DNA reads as TGTGCCAGCAGCAGTGGACAGTTCTCTGGAAACACCATATATTTT. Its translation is CASSSGQFSGNTIYF.

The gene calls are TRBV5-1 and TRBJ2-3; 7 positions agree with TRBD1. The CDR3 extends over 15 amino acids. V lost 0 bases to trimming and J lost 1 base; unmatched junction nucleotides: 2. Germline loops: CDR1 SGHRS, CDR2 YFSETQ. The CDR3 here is CASSLAGQGTDTQYF. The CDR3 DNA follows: TGCGCCAGCAGCTTGGCCGGACAGGGCACAGATACGCAGTATTTT.

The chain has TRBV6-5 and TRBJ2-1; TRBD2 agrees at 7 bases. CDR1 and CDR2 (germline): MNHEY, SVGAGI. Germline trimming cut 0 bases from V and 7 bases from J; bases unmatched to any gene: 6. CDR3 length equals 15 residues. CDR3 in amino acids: CASSYSWKAGNEQFF. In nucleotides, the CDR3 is TGTGCCAGCAGTTACTCGTGGAAAGCGGGGAATGAGCAGTTCTTC.

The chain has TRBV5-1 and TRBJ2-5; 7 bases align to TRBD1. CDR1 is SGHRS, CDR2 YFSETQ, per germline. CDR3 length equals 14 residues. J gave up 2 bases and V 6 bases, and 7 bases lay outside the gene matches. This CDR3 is CASTPRQGQETQYF. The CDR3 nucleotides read TGCGCCAGCACCCCCCGACAGGGTCAAGAGACCCAGTACTTC.

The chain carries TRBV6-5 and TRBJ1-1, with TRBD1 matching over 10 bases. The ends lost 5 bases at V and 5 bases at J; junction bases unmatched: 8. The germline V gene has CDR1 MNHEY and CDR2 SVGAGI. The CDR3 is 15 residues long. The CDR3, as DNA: TGTGCCAGCAGTCTCCGGGACAGGGGCGAGACTGAAGCTTTCTTT. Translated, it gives CASSLRDRGETEAFF.

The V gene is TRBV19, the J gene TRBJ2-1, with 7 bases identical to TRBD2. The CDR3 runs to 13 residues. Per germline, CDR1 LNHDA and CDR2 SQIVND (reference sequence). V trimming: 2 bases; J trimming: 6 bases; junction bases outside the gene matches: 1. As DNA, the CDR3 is TGTGCCAGTAGTATATGGGAGGGCAATGAGCAGTTCTTC. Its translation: CASSIWEGNEQFF. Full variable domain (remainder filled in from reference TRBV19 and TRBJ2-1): DGGITQSPKYLFRKEGQNVTLSCEQNLNHDAMYWYRQDPGQGLRLIYYSQIVNDFQKGDIAEGYSVSREKKESFPLTVTSAQKNPTAFYLCASSIWEGNEQFFGPGTRLTVL.

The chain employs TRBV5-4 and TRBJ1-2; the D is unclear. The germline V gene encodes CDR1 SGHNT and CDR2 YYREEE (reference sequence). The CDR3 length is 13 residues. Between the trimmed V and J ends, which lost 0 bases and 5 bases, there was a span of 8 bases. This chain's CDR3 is CASSLGPRYGYTF. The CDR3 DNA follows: TGTGCCAGCAGCTTGGGACCGCGGTATGGCTACACCTTC.

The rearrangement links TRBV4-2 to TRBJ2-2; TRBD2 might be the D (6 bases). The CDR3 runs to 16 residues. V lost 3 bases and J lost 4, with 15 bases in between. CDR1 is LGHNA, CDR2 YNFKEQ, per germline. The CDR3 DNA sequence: TGTGCCAGCAGCCAGCGGAGCGGAGGGACCACCGGGGAGCTGTTTTTT. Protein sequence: CASSQRSGGTTGELFF.

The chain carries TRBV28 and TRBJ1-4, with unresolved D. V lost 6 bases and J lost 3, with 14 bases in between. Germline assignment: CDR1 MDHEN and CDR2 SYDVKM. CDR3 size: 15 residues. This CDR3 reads CASSKTATPNEKLFF. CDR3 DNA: TGTGCCAGCAGCAAAACTGCCACCCCTAATGAAAAACTGTTTTTT.

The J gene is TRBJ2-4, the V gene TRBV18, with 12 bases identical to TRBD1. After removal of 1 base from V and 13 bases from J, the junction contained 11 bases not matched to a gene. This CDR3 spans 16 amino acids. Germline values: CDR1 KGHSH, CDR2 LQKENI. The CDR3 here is CASSPLGTGGTTNQYF. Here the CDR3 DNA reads TGTGCCAGCTCACCACTAGGGACAGGGGGCACGACGAACCAGTACTTC.

The CDR3 nucleotides read TGTGCCAGCTCACCACCGGGACAGGGAACTTGGCTGTTTTTT. Protein sequence: CASSPPGQGTWLFF. This sequence joins TRBV18 and TRBJ2-2; 9 nucleotides align to TRBD1. Germline loops: CDR1 KGHSH, CDR2 LQKENI. CDR3 size: 14 residues. V was pared by 0 bases and J by 13 bases, with 6 bases of the junction left unmatched.

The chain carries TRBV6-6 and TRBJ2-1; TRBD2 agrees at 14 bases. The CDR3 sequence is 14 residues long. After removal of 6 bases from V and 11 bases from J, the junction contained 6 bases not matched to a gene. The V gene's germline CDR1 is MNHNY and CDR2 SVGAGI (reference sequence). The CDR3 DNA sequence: TGTGCCAGCAGGGGCGGGACTAGCGGGAGTCAGCAGTTCTTC. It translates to CASRGGTSGSQQFF.

DNA for the CDR3: TGTGCCAGCAATACAGGGGGTGACGCCGGGGAGCTGTTTTTT. Protein sequence: CASNTGGDAGELFF. The rearrangement uses TRBV5-5 and TRBJ2-2, with 8 bases aligning to TRBD1. The CDR3 is made up of 14 amino acids. The J segment lost 6 bases and the V segment lost 6 bases, leaving 7 bases of the junction unmatched. Germline loops: CDR1 SGHKS, CDR2 YYEKEE (reference sequence).

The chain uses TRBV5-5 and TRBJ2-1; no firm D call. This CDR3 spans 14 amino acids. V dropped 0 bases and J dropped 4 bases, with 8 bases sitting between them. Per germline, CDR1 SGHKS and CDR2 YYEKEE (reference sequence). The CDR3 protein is CASSLATGYNEQFF. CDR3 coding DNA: TGTGCCAGCAGCTTGGCGACTGGGTACAATGAGCAGTTCTTC.

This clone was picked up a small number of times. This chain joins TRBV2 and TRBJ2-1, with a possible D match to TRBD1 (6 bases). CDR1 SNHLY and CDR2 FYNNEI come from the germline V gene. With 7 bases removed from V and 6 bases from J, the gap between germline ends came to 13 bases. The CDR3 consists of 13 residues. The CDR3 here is CASTQQGVNEQFF. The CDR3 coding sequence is TGTGCCAGCACTCAACAGGGCGTCAATGAGCAGTTCTTC. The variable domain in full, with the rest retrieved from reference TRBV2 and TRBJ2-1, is EPEVTQTPSHQVTQMGQEVILRCVPISNHLYFYWYRQILGQKVEFLVSFYNNEISEKSEIFDDQFSVERPDGSNFTLKIRSTKLEDSAMYFCASTQQGVNEQFFGPGTRLTVL.

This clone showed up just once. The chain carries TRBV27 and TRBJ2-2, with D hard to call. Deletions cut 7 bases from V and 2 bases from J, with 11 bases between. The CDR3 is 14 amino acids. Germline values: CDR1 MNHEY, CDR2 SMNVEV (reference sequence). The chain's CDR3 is CASKMARNTGELFF. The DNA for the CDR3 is TGTGCCAGCAAGATGGCCAGAAACACCGGGGAGCTGTTTTTT.

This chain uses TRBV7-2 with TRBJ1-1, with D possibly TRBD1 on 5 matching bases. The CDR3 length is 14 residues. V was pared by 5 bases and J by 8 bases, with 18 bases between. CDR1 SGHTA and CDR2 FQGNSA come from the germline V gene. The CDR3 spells CASSPPRDSPEAFF. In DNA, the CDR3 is TGTGCCAGCAGCCCTCCCCGGGACTCTCCGGAAGCTTTCTTT.

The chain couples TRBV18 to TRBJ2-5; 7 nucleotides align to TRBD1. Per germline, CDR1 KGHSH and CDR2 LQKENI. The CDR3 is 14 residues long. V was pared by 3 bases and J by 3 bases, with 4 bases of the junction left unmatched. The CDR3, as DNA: TGTGCCAGCTCACCTGGACAGGCCGAAGAGACCCAGTACTTC. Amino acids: CASSPGQAEETQYF.

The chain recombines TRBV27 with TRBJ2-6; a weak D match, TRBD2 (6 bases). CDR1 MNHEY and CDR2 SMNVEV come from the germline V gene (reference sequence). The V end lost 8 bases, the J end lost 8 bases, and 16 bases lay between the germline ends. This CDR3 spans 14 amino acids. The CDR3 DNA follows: TGTGCCAGCGGCCTCGGGGACTGGACCAACGTCCTGACTTTC. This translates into CASGLGDWTNVLTF.